The 13 T cell receptor beta chains below come from one sample, sequenced in a study of T-cell reconstitution after alpha-beta-depleted transplantation in children. Unique molecular identifiers featured in how the TCRbeta library was prepared. TCRdb analysed the PCR reads with MiXCR anew, one entry per CDR3 protein. The sample contains more than 300,000 distinct CDR3 sequences, under 20% of which appear only once. The sequencing here drew on PBMCs, mostly from graft donor cells, taken 360 days after TCRalphabeta/CD19-depleted stem cell transplant. The receptor source for this set is a male patient aged 2-15 years who had a stem cell transplant for acute lymphoblastic leukemia, so the T cells may come from the graft donor.

In its sample, this clonotype was seen many times. V usage is TRBV29-1 and J usage is TRBJ2-1; 11 bases line up with TRBD2. Germline V gene data show CDR1 as SQVTM and CDR2 as ANQGSEA. V lost 4 bases and J lost 5; bases outside the gene matches: 4. The CDR3 runs to 14 residues. CDR3 coding DNA: TGCAGCGTTGTAGCGGGAGGGCGAAACAATGAGCAGTTCTTC. The encoded protein is CSVVAGGRNNEQFF.

This clonotype was seen only a few times. The chain combines TRBV7-9 with TRBJ2-7, with D uncertain. This CDR3 region has 17 residues. The germline V and J ends were trimmed by 0 bases and 0 bases, with 15 bases remaining between them. Germline lookup yields CDR1 SEHNR and CDR2 FQNEAQ (reference sequence). CDR3 in amino acids: CASSLASFSGSSYEQYF. CDR3 in DNA: TGTGCCAGCAGCTTAGCCTCCTTCTCGGGTAGCTCCTACGAGCAGTACTTC.

The V and J genes are TRBV29-1 and TRBJ2-7; the D gene is possibly TRBD2 (6 bases). The ends were cut back, 5 bases at V and 5 bases at J, with 19 bases in the middle. CDR3 size: 14 residues. Germline V lookup: CDR1 SQVTM, CDR2 ANQGSEA. The CDR3 DNA follows: TGCAGCGTTCTCGGGACTGACAACGGGGACGAGCAGTACTTC. Translating it yields CSVLGTDNGDEQYF.

V gene TRBV10-3 combines with J gene TRBJ2-2; TRBD2 matches at 13 bases. V dropped 5 bases and J dropped 3; count of bases not matched to a gene: 9. The CDR3 covers 18 residues. The germline V gene encodes CDR1 ENHRY and CDR2 SYGVKD. The CDR3, as DNA: TGTGCCATCAGTCCCGGGACTAGCGGGATGGGGGACACCGGGGAGCTGTTTTTT. It encodes CAISPGTSGMGDTGELFF.

This clonotype was recorded a few times. The rearrangement uses TRBV5-1 and TRBJ2-5; D possibly corresponds to TRBD1 (5 bases). Germline-derived CDR1 and CDR2 are SGHRS and YFSETQ. The CDR3 sequence is 16 residues long. Trimming took 4 bases from V and 5 from J, leaving 21 bases between them. The CDR3 spells CASSDLPRGSGETQYF. CDR3 in DNA: TGCGCCAGCAGCGACTTACCTAGGGGTTCTGGGGAGACCCAGTACTTC.

The rearrangement uses TRBV20-1 and TRBJ2-4; the D call may be TRBD1 or TRBD2 (6 bases each). Germline lookup yields CDR1 DFQATT and CDR2 SNEGSKA (reference sequence). The V and J ends lost 1 base and 5 bases respectively, with 15 bases between them. This CDR3 region has 15 residues. CDR3 sequence: CSARGRRGTENIQYF. CDR3 coding DNA: TGCAGTGCTAGAGGAAGGAGGGGGACGGAAAACATTCAGTACTTC.

The chain combines TRBV4-1 with TRBJ1-5, with a tentative D call TRBD1 (5 bases). Trimming left V 1 base short and J 0 bases short, with 10 bases between. This CDR3 contains 16 residues. Per the germline V gene, CDR1 is MGHRA and CDR2 is YSYEKL. The CDR3 sequence is CASSQARDLSNQPQHF. In nucleotides, the CDR3 is TGCGCCAGCAGCCAAGCCCGGGACCTTAGCAATCAGCCCCAGCATTTT.

This clonotype was seen a few times. This chain links TRBV2 with TRBJ2-1; maybe TRBD2 (5 bases). The CDR3 runs 15 residues. The V end was cut by 6 bases, the J end by 1 base, with 13 bases between. The germline CDR1 and CDR2 sequences are SNHLY and FYNNEI. This chain's CDR3 is CASRERIGSYNEQFF. The CDR3 DNA is TGTGCCAGCAGGGAGCGGATTGGGTCCTACAATGAGCAGTTCTTC.

This clonotype appeared many times. The chain is built from TRBV20-1 and TRBJ1-1; perhaps TRBD1 as D (5 bases). The germline V gene has CDR1 DFQATT and CDR2 SNEGSKA (reference sequence). V lost 1 base, J lost 0 bases, and 9 bases lay in between. This CDR3 contains 14 residues. The CDR3 nucleotides are TGCAGTGCTAGAGGGGGGAACCTGAACACTGAAGCTTTCTTT. Translation: CSARGGNLNTEAFF.

This clonotype was seen more than once but under ten times. The rearrangement uses TRBV28 and TRBJ2-3, with a tentative D call TRBD1 (6 bases). Germline CDR1 reads MDHEN; CDR2 reads SYDVKM. V was pared by 7 bases and J by 5 bases, with 19 bases between. The CDR3 runs to 15 residues. CDR3 sequence (DNA): TGTGCCAGCACCCTGGTACAGGGCCTGGGAGATACGCAGTATTTT. It encodes CASTLVQGLGDTQYF.

In its sample, this clonotype was seen many times. The chain combines TRBV12-3 or TRBV12-4 with TRBJ1-5; TRBD1 aligns across 7 bases. V lost 5 bases, J lost 5 bases, and 6 bases stayed unmatched. This CDR3 region has 14 residues. CDR3 loop: CASSPTGLDQPQHF. The CDR3 DNA sequence: TGTGCCAGCAGTCCGACAGGGTTGGATCAGCCCCAGCATTTT.

This clonotype came up many times. V gene TRBV7-6 combines with J gene TRBJ2-5, with 9 bases identical to TRBD1. The CDR3 covers 17 residues. The germline V gene has CDR1 SGHVS and CDR2 FNYEAQ. V was pared by 3 bases and J by 5 bases, with 13 bases of the junction left unmatched. CDR3 protein: CASSLEELQGARETQYF. CDR3 DNA sequence: TGTGCCAGCAGCTTGGAGGAACTACAGGGGGCGCGGGAGACCCAGTACTTC.

This chain links TRBV28 with TRBJ2-7, with 7 bases that match TRBD2. Unmatched junction bases numbered 8, after V lost 2 bases and J lost 7 bases. The CDR3 loop spans 14 amino acids. Germline V gives CDR1 MDHEN, CDR2 SYDVKM. The CDR3 bases are TGTGCCAGCAGTTTAGGCGGGAGCATTCGGGAGCAGTACTTC. Translating gives CASSLGGSIREQYF.